This passage covers 21 T cell receptor beta chains from one sample sequenced in a study of CD8+ T cells in alopecia areata. The authors extracted RNA and reverse transcribed it into cDNA as the sequencing template. The repertoire was sequenced with immunoSEQ multiplex PCR; TCRdb's copy has only in-frame clones and lacks some. The sample lists about 98,000 clones, roughly 47% occurring once. Sequencing was done on a sample of CD4+ T cells sorted from blood. The source is a human donor with alopecia areata.

This clone was detected a few times. The CDR3 DNA is TGTGCCAGCAGCTTAAACAGGGGGCAAGGCTATGGCTACACCTTC. Amino acid sequence: CASSLNRGQGYGYTF. The chain recombines TRBV7-9 with TRBJ1-2; 9 positions match TRBD1. This CDR3 spans 15 amino acids. Trimming cost V 2 bases and J 4 bases; bases outside gene matches: 5. Germline CDR1 reads SEHNR; CDR2 reads FQNEAQ (reference sequence). The whole variable domain, remainder taken from reference TRBV7-9 and TRBJ1-2, is DTGVSQNPRHKITKRGQNVTFRCDPISEHNRLYWYRQTLGQGPEFLTYFQNEAQLEKSRLLSDRFSAERPKGSFSTLEIQRTEQGDSAMYLCASSLNRGQGYGYTFGSGTRLTVV.

The genes are TRBV2 and TRBJ1-5; no clear D gene. Germline assignment: CDR1 SNHLY and CDR2 FYNNEI. V lost 6 bases and J lost 0, with 15 bases in between. CDR3 length: 16 amino acids. The CDR3 sequence is CASRGRVGDSNQPQHF. The CDR3 nucleotides read TGTGCCAGCAGAGGACGCGTGGGTGATAGCAATCAGCCCCAGCATTTT. The full variable domain, completed using reference TRBV2 and TRBJ1-5, is EPEVTQTPSHQVTQMGQEVILRCVPISNHLYFYWYRQILGQKVEFLVSFYNNEISEKSEIFDDQFSVERPDGSNFTLKIRSTKLEDSAMYFCASRGRVGDSNQPQHFGDGTRLSIL.

This clone has more than one count but fewer than ten. The rearrangement uses TRBV29-1 and TRBJ2-7; TRBD1 is a possible D gene (5 bases). The CDR3 is 13 residues long. Germline V gene lookup returns CDR1 SQVTM and CDR2 ANQGSEA. The V gene lost 7 bases and the J gene lost 0 bases, with 13 bases spanning the gap. The CDR3 sequence is CSALGQSSYEQYF. The CDR3 DNA reads as TGCAGCGCCCTGGGGCAGAGCTCCTACGAGCAGTACTTC.

The chain recombines TRBV2 with TRBJ2-3; 11 nucleotides align to TRBD2. V trimming: 9 bases; J trimming: 3 bases; junction bases outside the gene matches: 5. Germline loops: CDR1 SNHLY, CDR2 FYNNEI. There are 14 residues in the CDR3. CDR3 nucleotides: TGTGCCAGGACGACTAGCGGGGTTACAGATACGCAGTATTTT. Protein: CARTTSGVTDTQYF.

This clone was observed once. The chain is built from TRBV25-1 and TRBJ2-7; 10 bases agree with TRBD1. In germline, CDR1 is MGHDK, CDR2 SYGVNS. Trimming cost V 1 base and J 2 bases; bases outside gene matches: 2. This CDR3 contains 15 residues. The CDR3 reads CASSEWGTGAYEQYF. Written as DNA, the CDR3 is TGTGCCAGCAGTGAATGGGGGACAGGGGCCTACGAGCAGTACTTC.

The V call is TRBV27, the J call TRBJ1-1; the D gene is possibly TRBD1 (5 bases). Germline V gene sequence: CDR1 MNHEY, CDR2 SMNVEV (reference sequence). The ends were cut back, 7 bases at V and 3 bases at J, with 21 bases in the middle. This CDR3 contains 16 residues. CDR3 nucleotide sequence: TGTGCCAGCAAGGGTCTCGGGGGACCACTTGACACTGAAGCTTTCTTT. Protein sequence: CASKGLGGPLDTEAFF.

This sequence joins TRBV30 and TRBJ2-5, with D possibly TRBD2 on 6 matching bases. The CDR3 is made up of 16 amino acids. V was cut by 0 bases and J by 4 bases, with 18 bases left in between. Germline-derived CDR1 and CDR2 are GTSNPN and SVGIG (reference sequence). CDR3 DNA: TGTGCCTGGAGTGTACGCAGGGCGGGAAAGGGAGAGACCCAGTACTTC. This encodes CAWSVRRAGKGETQYF.

V and J are TRBV27 and TRBJ1-5, with D maybe TRBD1 (6 bases). Germline V gene sequence: CDR1 MNHEY, CDR2 SMNVEV (reference sequence). Trimming shortened V by 4 bases and J by 0 bases, and 19 bases separated the two germline ends. This CDR3 has 18 amino acids. CDR3 in DNA: TGTGCCAGCAGTTCAGCACAGGGCTGGGGCTATAGCAATCAGCCCCAGCATTTT. Translated, it gives CASSSAQGWGYSNQPQHF.

CDR3 bases: TGCAGCGGGGACTTAAACTACGAGCAGTACTTC. It yields the protein CSGDLNYEQYF. V gene TRBV29-1 combines with J gene TRBJ2-7; TRBD2 is a possible D gene (6 bases). The CDR3 is made up of 11 amino acids. V was cut by 7 bases and J by 3 bases, with 10 bases left in between. Per the germline V gene, CDR1 is SQVTM and CDR2 is ANQGSEA.

This clone has a single count. This sequence joins TRBV2 and TRBJ1-6, with 10 bases matching TRBD1. CDR3 size: 14 residues. The J segment lost 7 bases and the V segment lost 6 bases, leaving 3 bases of the junction unmatched. CDR1 and CDR2 from the germline V gene are SNHLY and FYNNEI. CDR3 bases: TGTGCCAGCAGACGGGACAGGGGAAATTCACCCCTCCACTTT. Translated: CASRRDRGNSPLHF.

The genes are TRBV4-1 and TRBJ2-3; D may be TRBD1 (6 bases). The V end lost 2 bases, the J end lost 2 bases, and 14 bases lay between the germline ends. There are 16 residues in the CDR3. The germline V gene has CDR1 MGHRA and CDR2 YSYEKL. This CDR3 reads CASSQSTDSSTDTQYF. Here the CDR3 DNA reads TGCGCCAGCAGCCAATCAACGGACAGCTCCACAGATACGCAGTATTTT.

This clone appeared a few times. The chain combines TRBV29-1 with TRBJ1-4; 9 bases fit TRBD1. The germline gives CDR1 SQVTM, CDR2 ANQGSEA. V shed 7 bases, J shed 4 bases, and the junction held 1 base outside the gene matches. The CDR3 loop spans 12 amino acids. This chain's CDR3 is CSGQGDNEKLFF. CDR3 coding DNA: TGCAGCGGACAGGGGGATAATGAAAAACTGTTTTTT. Together with reference TRBV29-1 and TRBJ1-4, the CDR3 gives the full variable domain: SAVISQKPSRDICQRGTSLTIQCQVDSQVTMMFWYRQQPGQSLTLIATANQGSEATYESGFVIDKFPISRPNLTFSTLTVSNMSPEDSSIYLCSGQGDNEKLFFGSGTQLSVL.

The J gene is TRBJ2-7, the V gene TRBV28; 9 bases align to TRBD2. Looked up from germline, CDR1 is MDHEN and CDR2 is SYDVKM. The CDR3 is made up of 18 amino acids. V shed 5 bases and J 6 bases; nucleotides not matched to a gene: 20. The CDR3 sequence is CASSPFRSGSPKSSEQYF. CDR3 DNA: TGTGCCAGCAGTCCTTTTCGTAGCGGGAGTCCGAAGTCCAGCGAGCAGTACTTC.

The rearrangement joins TRBV30 to TRBJ1-1; D is ambiguous. Germline-derived CDR1 and CDR2 are GTSNPN and SVGIG (reference sequence). V shed 4 bases and J shed 8 bases, with 11 bases lying between them. CDR3 length equals 11 residues. CDR3 coding DNA: TGTGCCTGGAATCGGAAGGGAGAAGCTTTCTTT. Protein: CAWNRKGEAFF.

This chain joins TRBV4-1 and TRBJ2-3; D gene uncertain. This CDR3 comprises 12 residues. The germline gives CDR1 MGHRA, CDR2 YSYEKL. V lost 5 bases to trimming and J lost 6 bases, with 9 bases between them. This CDR3 is CASSAPWDTQYF. The CDR3 coding sequence is TGCGCCAGCAGCGCCCCTTGGGATACGCAGTATTTT.

This clone came up a few times. This chain links TRBV29-1 with TRBJ2-3; 7 bases are a match to TRBD2. Germline trimming cut 4 bases from V and 2 bases from J; bases unmatched to any gene: 12. Germline values: CDR1 SQVTM, CDR2 ANQGSEA. The CDR3 is 16 residues long. The CDR3 bases are TGCAGCGTTGCCCTGTTAAATAGCGGGTCCACAGATACGCAGTATTTT. Amino acids: CSVALLNSGSTDTQYF.

V is TRBV4-2 and J is TRBJ2-2, with D perhaps TRBD1 (5 bases). The V end lost 1 base, the J end lost 7 bases, and 10 bases lay between the germline ends. In germline, CDR1 is LGHNA, CDR2 YNFKEQ. This CDR3 spans 14 amino acids. This CDR3 is CASSQAGQLGELFF. CDR3 DNA: TGTGCCAGCAGCCAAGCTGGACAACTCGGGGAGCTGTTTTTT.

This clone was picked up a small number of times. The V gene is TRBV5-1, the J gene TRBJ2-7, with no clear D. CDR3 length: 15 amino acids. The V gene's germline CDR1 is SGHRS and CDR2 YFSETQ. The V end lost 5 bases, the J end lost 3 bases, and 18 bases lay between the germline ends. In DNA form, the CDR3 reads TGCGCCAGCAGGACGACTGACACTCACGTCTACGAGCAGTACTTC. Protein: CASRTTDTHVYEQYF.

The rearrangement links TRBV7-9 to TRBJ1-1; D gene uncertain. V was cut by 3 bases and J by 5 bases, with 1 base left in between. The CDR3 runs 10 residues. Germline V CDR1 and CDR2: SEHNR, FQNEAQ (reference sequence). This chain's CDR3 is CASSFTEAFF. DNA of the CDR3: TGTGCCAGCAGCTTTACTGAAGCTTTCTTT.

This sequence joins TRBV4-1 and TRBJ1-4, with D possibly being TRBD1 (5 bases). Per the germline V gene, CDR1 is MGHRA and CDR2 is YSYEKL. The germline V and J ends were trimmed by 6 bases and 11 bases, with 19 bases remaining between them. There are 14 residues in the CDR3. The CDR3 nucleotides are TGCGCCAGCAGACCAACCGGGCCCCGGGGGAAACTGTTTTTT. Its protein is CASRPTGPRGKLFF.

This sequence joins TRBV28 and TRBJ2-1; TRBD2 might be the D (5 bases). Germline V lookup: CDR1 MDHEN, CDR2 SYDVKM. This CDR3 spans 15 amino acids. The ends were cut back, 5 bases at V and 7 bases at J, with 18 bases in the middle. DNA for the CDR3: TGTGCCAGCAGTCAATCTAGCTTAGTAGGGAATGAGCAGTTCTTC. Its translation: CASSQSSLVGNEQFF.